This T cell receptor (beta chain) was sequenced during a study of blood T cell repertoires in COVID-19. V was pared by 0 bases and J by 2 bases, with 9 bases between. CDR3 length equals 15 residues. Germline assignment: CDR1 SGHRS and CDR2 YFSETQ. Sequenced by immunoSEQ multiplex PCR; TCRdb stores in-frame clones only, minus some. In the table there are roughly 240,000 clones, around nine tenths of which are singletons. This TCR was sampled from a woman in her sixties who had recovered from COVID-19. The J gene is TRBJ1-5, the V gene TRBV5-1; the D is unclear. The material sequenced was peripheral blood. The CDR3 loop is CASSLDPNRNQPQHF. DNA of the CDR3: TGCGCCAGCAGCTTGGACCCTAATCGCAATCAGCCCCAGCATTTT.